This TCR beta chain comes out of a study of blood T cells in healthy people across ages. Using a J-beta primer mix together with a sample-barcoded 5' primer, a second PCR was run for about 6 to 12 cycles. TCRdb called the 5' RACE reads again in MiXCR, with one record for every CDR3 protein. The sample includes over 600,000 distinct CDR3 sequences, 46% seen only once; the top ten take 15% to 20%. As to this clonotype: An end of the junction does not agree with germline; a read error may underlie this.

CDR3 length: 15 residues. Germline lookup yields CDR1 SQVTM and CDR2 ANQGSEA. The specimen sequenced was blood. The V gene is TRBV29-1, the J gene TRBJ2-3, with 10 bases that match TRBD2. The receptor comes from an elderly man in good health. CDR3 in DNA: TGCAGCGGCGAAACACTAGCGGGGCGCACAGATACGCGGTATTTT. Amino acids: CSGETLAGRTDTRYF.